One sample yielded the 9 T cell receptor beta chains listed below, sequenced in a study of T cells in tuberculosis. After thawing and overnight rest, PBMC were stained with GMM-loaded CD1B tetramer, viability dye and anti-CD3 for sorting. The lipid loaded on the CD1B tetramers was C32 glucose monomycolate from Rhodococcus equi. This table comes from immunoSEQ multiplex PCR, and its TCRdb copy is limited to in-frame clones, with some not included. The table has 88,000 or so clones, approximately 91% seen once; the top ten hold 1.5% to 2%. The sample comprised CD1b-GMM tetramer-negative cells sorted from PBMCs. All receptors derive from an adult woman with latent tuberculosis.

V usage is TRBV11-2 and J usage is TRBJ2-2, with D perhaps TRBD1 (5 bases). Germline loops: CDR1 SGHAT, CDR2 FQNNGV. Trimming left V 5 bases short and J 4 bases short, with 11 bases between. The CDR3 consists of 14 residues. The CDR3 region is CASSPVGPTGELFF. DNA for the CDR3: TGTGCCAGCAGCCCCGTGGGGCCCACCGGGGAGCTGTTTTTT.

J is TRBJ2-1 and V is TRBV29-1; the match to TRBD2 covers 12 bases. V lost 5 bases, J lost 7 bases, and 9 bases stayed unmatched. Germline V gene data show CDR1 as SQVTM and CDR2 as ANQGSEA. This CDR3 is built from 15 residues. Here the CDR3 DNA reads TGCAGCGTTCCTCTAGCGGGGGGGCCATCGAATGAGCAGTTCTTC. Protein product: CSVPLAGGPSNEQFF.

This sequence joins TRBV19 and TRBJ1-1, with D perhaps matching TRBD1 (6 bases). The CDR3 consists of 13 residues. With 5 bases removed from V and 4 bases from J, the gap between germline ends came to 11 bases. From germline, CDR1 is LNHDA and CDR2 SQIVND (reference sequence). CDR3 loop: CASSPDRPTEAFF. The CDR3 DNA sequence: TGTGCCAGTAGTCCGGACAGACCCACTGAAGCTTTCTTT.

This chain connects TRBV5-1 to TRBJ2-1; tentative D call: TRBD2 (6 bases). CDR3 length equals 15 residues. Trimming removed 2 bases at V and 7 bases at J, with 16 bases between. Germline V gives CDR1 SGHRS, CDR2 YFSETQ. The CDR3 loop reads CASSFAGPPGNEQFF. The CDR3 coding sequence is TGCGCCAGCAGCTTTGCGGGGCCCCCCGGGAATGAGCAGTTCTTC.

V and J are TRBV7-3 and TRBJ2-1; 10 bases fit TRBD2. Germline assignment: CDR1 SGHTA and CDR2 FQGTGA. The CDR3 extends over 16 amino acids. V was clipped by 2 bases and J by 6 bases; unmatched bases: 7. For the CDR3, the DNA is TGTGCCAGCAGCTTAGAGGTGGTAGCGGGGGGCAATGAGCAGTTCTTC. It is translated as CASSLEVVAGGNEQFF.

The V call is TRBV6-1, the J call TRBJ2-7; D perhaps matches TRBD1 (6 bases). The CDR3 extends over 16 amino acids. V lost 3 bases to trimming and J lost 3 bases, with 18 bases between them. Germline V CDR1 and CDR2: MNHNS, SASEGT. CDR3 amino acids: CASSEPTGQRNYEQYV. The CDR3 DNA reads as TGTGCCAGCAGTGAGCCCACCGGACAGAGGAACTACGAGCAGTACGTC.

V and J are TRBV27 and TRBJ2-1; 11 bases map to TRBD2. Germline assignment: CDR1 MNHEY and CDR2 SMNVEV (reference sequence). The CDR3 covers 17 residues. Trimming took 1 base from V and 9 from J; bases not matched to a gene: 11. As DNA, the CDR3 is TGTGCCAGCAGTTTATTAGGGGTAGCGGGGGGGCCTGGTGAGCAGTTCTTC. Its protein is CASSLLGVAGGPGEQFF.

The CDR3 DNA sequence: TGTGCCAGCAGTTTACCAGGGGCGGAGCAGCCCCAGCATTTT. This gives the protein CASSLPGAEQPQHF. The chain combines TRBV28 with TRBJ1-5; possibly TRBD1 for D (6 bases). CDR3 size: 14 residues. V lost 2 bases and J lost 7, with 12 bases in between. Germline CDR1 MDHEN, CDR2 SYDVKM.

The rearrangement links TRBV12-5 to TRBJ2-2, with TRBD1 matching 8 bases. Germline V gene data show CDR1 as LGHNT and CDR2 as FRNRAP. V dropped 7 bases and J dropped 6; count of bases not matched to a gene: 10. The CDR3 has 15 amino acids. CDR3 sequence: CASAPGQGVSGELFF. The CDR3 DNA follows: TGTGCTAGTGCCCCCGGACAGGGAGTTTCCGGGGAGCTGTTTTTT.